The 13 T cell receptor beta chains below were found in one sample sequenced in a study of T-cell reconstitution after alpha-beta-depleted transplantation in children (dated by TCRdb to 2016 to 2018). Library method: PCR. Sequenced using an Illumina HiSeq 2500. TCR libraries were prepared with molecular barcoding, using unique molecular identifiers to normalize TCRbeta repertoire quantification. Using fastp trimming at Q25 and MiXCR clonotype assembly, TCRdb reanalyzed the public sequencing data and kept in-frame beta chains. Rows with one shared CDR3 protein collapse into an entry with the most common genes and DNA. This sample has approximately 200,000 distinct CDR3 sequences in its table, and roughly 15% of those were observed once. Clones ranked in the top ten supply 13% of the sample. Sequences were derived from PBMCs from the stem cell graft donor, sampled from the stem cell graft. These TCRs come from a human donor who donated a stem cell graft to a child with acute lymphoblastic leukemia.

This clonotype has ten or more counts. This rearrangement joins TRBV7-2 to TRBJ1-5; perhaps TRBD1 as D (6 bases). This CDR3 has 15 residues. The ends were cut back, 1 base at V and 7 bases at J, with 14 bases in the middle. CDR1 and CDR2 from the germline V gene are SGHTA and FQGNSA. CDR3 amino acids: CASSLEAGEGQPQHF. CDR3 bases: TGTGCCAGCAGCTTAGAAGCAGGGGAGGGCCAGCCCCAGCATTTT.

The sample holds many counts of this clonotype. The CDR3 loop reads CASSPAGDGQPQHF. In DNA form, the CDR3 reads TGTGCCAGCAGCCCAGCAGGGGACGGTCAGCCCCAGCATTTT. The V gene is TRBV11-2, the J gene TRBJ1-5; tentatively, D is TRBD1 (6 bases). With 5 bases removed from V and 6 bases from J, the gap between germline ends came to 14 bases. Germline V lookup: CDR1 SGHAT, CDR2 FQNNGV. This CDR3 has 14 amino acids.

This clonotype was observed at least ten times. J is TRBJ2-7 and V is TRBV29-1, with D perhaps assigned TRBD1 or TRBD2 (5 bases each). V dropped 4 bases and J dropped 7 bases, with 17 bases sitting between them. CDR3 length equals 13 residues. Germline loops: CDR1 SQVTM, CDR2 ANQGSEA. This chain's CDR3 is CSVVSGTMWEQYF. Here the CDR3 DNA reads TGCAGCGTTGTGTCGGGGACGATGTGGGAGCAGTACTTC.

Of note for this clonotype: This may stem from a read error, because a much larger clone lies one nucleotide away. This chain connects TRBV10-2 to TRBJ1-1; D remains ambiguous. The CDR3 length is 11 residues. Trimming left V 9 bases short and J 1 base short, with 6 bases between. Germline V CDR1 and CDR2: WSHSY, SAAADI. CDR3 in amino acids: CASRRNTEAFF. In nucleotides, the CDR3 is TGCGCCAGTAGGAGGAACACTGAAGCTTTCTTT.

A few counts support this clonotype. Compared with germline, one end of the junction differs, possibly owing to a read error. The CDR3 here is CATSQGLNALQAYEQYF. DNA for the CDR3: TGTGCCACCAGCCAAGGACTCAACGCTCTGCAGGCCTACGAGCAGTACTTC. The chain carries TRBV3-1 and TRBJ2-7; D possibly corresponds to TRBD2 (5 bases). CDR1 and CDR2 (germline): LGHDT, YNNKEL (reference sequence). The CDR3 loop spans 17 amino acids.

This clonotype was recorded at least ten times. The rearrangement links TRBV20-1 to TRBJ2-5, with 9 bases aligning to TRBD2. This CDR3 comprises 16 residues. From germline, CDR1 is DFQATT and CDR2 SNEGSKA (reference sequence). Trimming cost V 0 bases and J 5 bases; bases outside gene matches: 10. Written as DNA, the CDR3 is TGCAGTGCTAGAGATAGTTCTAGCGGGGCAGGGGAGACCCAGTACTTC. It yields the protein CSARDSSSGAGETQYF.

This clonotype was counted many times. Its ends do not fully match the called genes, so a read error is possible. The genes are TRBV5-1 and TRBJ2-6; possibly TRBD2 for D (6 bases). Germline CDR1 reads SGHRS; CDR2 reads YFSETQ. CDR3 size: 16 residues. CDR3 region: CASTLEGPSGANVLTF. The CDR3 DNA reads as TGCGCCAGCACCTTGGAGGGTCCCTCTGGGGCCAACGTCCTGACTTTC. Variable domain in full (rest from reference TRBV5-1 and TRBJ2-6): KAGVTQTPRYLIKTRGQQVTLSCSPISGHRSVSWYQQTPGQGLQFLFEYFSETQRNKGNFPGRFSGRQFSNSRSEMNVSTLELGDSALYLCASTLEGPSGANVLTFGAGSRLTVL.

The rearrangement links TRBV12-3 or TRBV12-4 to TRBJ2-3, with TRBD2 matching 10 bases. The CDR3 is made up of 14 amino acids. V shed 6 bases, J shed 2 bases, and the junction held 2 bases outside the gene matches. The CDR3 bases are TGTGCCAGCAGCGGACTAGCGGCCACAGATACGCAGTATTTT. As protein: CASSGLAATDTQYF.

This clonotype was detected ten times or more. CDR3 nucleotides: TGCGCCAGCAGCCGGACTAGCGGGAGTTCCCAAGAGACCCAGTACTTC. Its translation: CASSRTSGSSQETQYF. This chain uses TRBV5-1 with TRBJ2-5; 13 nucleotides match TRBD2. Germline CDR1 SGHRS, CDR2 YFSETQ. The V gene end was trimmed by 4 bases and the J gene end by 1 base; junction bases not matched to a gene: 4. The CDR3 sequence is 16 residues long.

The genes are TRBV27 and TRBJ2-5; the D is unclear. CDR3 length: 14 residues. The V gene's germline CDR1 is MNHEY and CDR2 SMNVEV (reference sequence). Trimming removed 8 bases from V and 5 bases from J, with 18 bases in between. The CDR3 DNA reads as TGTGCCAGCGGTCCAATGTCAGATCGGGAGACCCAGTACTTC. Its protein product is CASGPMSDRETQYF.

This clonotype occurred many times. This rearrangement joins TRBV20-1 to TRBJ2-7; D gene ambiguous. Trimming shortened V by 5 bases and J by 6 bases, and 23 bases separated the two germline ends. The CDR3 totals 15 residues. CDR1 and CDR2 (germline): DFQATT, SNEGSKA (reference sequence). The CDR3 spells CSAVNVASNDIEQYF. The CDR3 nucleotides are TGCAGTGCTGTCAACGTAGCATCCAACGACATCGAGCAGTACTTC.

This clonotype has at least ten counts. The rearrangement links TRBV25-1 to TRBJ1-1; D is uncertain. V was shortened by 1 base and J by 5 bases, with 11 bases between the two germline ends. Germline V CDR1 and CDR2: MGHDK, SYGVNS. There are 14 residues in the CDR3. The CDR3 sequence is CASSESPSRTEAFF. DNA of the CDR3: TGTGCCAGCAGTGAATCTCCCTCAAGAACTGAAGCTTTCTTT.

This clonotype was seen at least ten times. CDR3 sequence: CASSAGQGTEAFF. CDR3 sequence (DNA): TGTGCCAGCAGCGCGGGACAGGGCACTGAAGCTTTCTTT. The V and J genes are TRBV7-9 and TRBJ1-1, with TRBD1 identical over 9 bases. The germline CDR1 and CDR2 sequences are SEHNR and FQNEAQ (reference sequence). This CDR3 comprises 13 residues. V was clipped by 5 bases and J by 4 bases; unmatched bases: 2.